These T cell receptor beta chains were read from a single sample in a study of cytomegalovirus exposure and HLA in healthy donors. Assay: immunoSEQ multiplex PCR; the TCRdb copy retains only in-frame clones and omits some. The repertoire consists of around 120,000 clones, with roughly 80% occurring once and the leading ten covering about 5%. Material: PBMCs. The source of these receptors is a female donor in good health and CMV-seropositive. Both conserved end residues are part of each CDR3. The order of the fields is clone size, J gene, V gene, D gene, CDR3 DNA, CDR3 protein. D genes are given only for firm matches. The size entry is marked missing in some rows and otherwise reads once, few, many or a size class.

few | TRBJ1-1 | TRBV28 | NA | TGTGCCAGCAGTTTAGGACAGCCCATGAACACTGAAGCTTTCTTT | CASSLGQPMNTEAFF
few | TRBJ2-5 | TRBV6-1 | TRBD1 | TGTGCCAGCAGTGAAGGCCCCGCAGGGGGCCATGAGACCCAGTACTTC | CASSEGPAGGHETQYF
few | TRBJ2-4 | TRBV2 | NA | TGTGCCAGCAGTGAAGTTAGGAGGAACATTCAGTACTTC | CASSEVRRNIQYF
NA | TRBJ2-7 | TRBV2 | TRBD1 | TGTGCCAGCAGTGAGACCAATCTTCGGGGACAGGGGAGACTAGCGAGTCCCTACGAGCAGTACTTC | CASSETNLRGQGRLASPYEQYF
once | TRBJ1-2 | TRBV6-5 | NA | TGTGCCAGCACCCGGGACACCGGATATGGCTACACCTTC | CASTRDTGYGYTF
NA | TRBJ2-7 | TRBV2 | TRBD1 | TGTGCCAGCAGTGGACAGGGTTACGAGCAGTACTTC | CASSGQGYEQYF
NA | TRBJ1-1 | TRBV27 | TRBD1 | TGTGCCAGCAGTTGGACAGGGAACACTGAAGCTTTCTTT | CASSWTGNTEAFF
NA | TRBJ1-2 | TRBV5-1 | TRBD1 | TGCGCCAGCAGTACAGGGGAAGCTAACTATGGCTACACCTTC | CASSTGEANYGYTF
NA | TRBJ2-3 | TRBV27 | TRBD2 | TGTGCCAGCATGCTAGGCCTAGCGGGGGGAACAGATACGCAGTATTTT | CASMLGLAGGTDTQYF
NA | TRBJ1-2 | TRBV30 | NA | TGTGCCTGGAGTGTAACGAACTTCTATGGCTACACCTTC | CAWSVTNFYGYTF
NA | TRBJ2-7 | TRBV7-9 | TRBD2 | TGTGCCAGCAGTCGGACTAGTATCCTCGGGCAGTACTTC | CASSRTSILGQYF
once | TRBJ1-1 | TRBV9 | NA | TGTGCCAGCAGCGTAAGGGGTAAGATGGGCACTGAAGCTTTCTTT | CASSVRGKMGTEAFF
NA | TRBJ1-1 | TRBV7-6 | NA | TGTGCCAGCAGCTTAGCGCCCGGGGGAGCCACTGAAGCTTTCTTT | CASSLAPGGATEAFF
NA | TRBJ1-4 | TRBV6-1 | TRBD1 | TGTGCCAGCAGTTCACAGGGGGCAACTAATGAAAAACTGTTTTTT | CASSSQGATNEKLFF
few | TRBJ2-7 | TRBV7-7 | NA | TGTGCTAGCAGCCTGGGTGGAGGTGGCGAGCAGTACTTC | CASSLGGGGEQYF
NA | TRBJ2-2 | TRBV19 | NA | TGTGCCAGTAGTATAGATCATGCGGGGGCCAACACCGGGGAGCTGTTTTTT | CASSIDHAGANTGELFF
few | TRBJ1-1 | TRBV28 | TRBD1 | TGTGCCAGCAGCCGCCGGGACAGGAACACTGAAGCTTTCTTT | CASSRRDRNTEAFF
NA | TRBJ2-1 | TRBV5-1 | TRBD2 | TGCGCCAGCAGGGGCGGGGGGACGTACAATGAGCAGTTCTTC | CASRGGGTYNEQFF
few | TRBJ2-1 | TRBV2 | NA | TGTGCCAGCAGTGTTGCCGGGTACAAGCAGTTCTTC | CASSVAGYKQFF
NA | TRBJ1-2 | TRBV7-9 | TRBD1 | TGTGCCATCCTCCAGGGGGATCCTGGTGGCTACACCTTC | CAILQGDPGGYTF
NA | TRBJ1-1 | TRBV6-1 | NA | TGTGCCAGCAGTAGCCGACAGGACTGGGGCACTGAAGCTTTCTTT | CASSSRQDWGTEAFF
few | TRBJ2-3 | TRBV5-1 | TRBD2 | TGCGCCAGCAGTACGGTCTTGTATCGGGGGGGGGTCAACACAGATACGCAGTATTTT | CASSTVLYRGGVNTDTQYF
NA | TRBJ1-2 | TRBV4-2 | TRBD1 | TGTGCCAGCAGCCAAGGGCCGGGACAGGGGGTAGCTAACTATGGCTACACCTTC | CASSQGPGQGVANYGYTF
NA | TRBJ2-3 | TRBV6-1 | TRBD2 | TGTGCCAGCAGTGCTCCACTAGCGGGGTACACAGATACGCAGTATTTT | CASSAPLAGYTDTQYF
NA | TRBJ1-1 | TRBV9 | NA | TGTGCCAGCAGCGTAGGAGGAAATGAGAGAGCTTTCTTT | CASSVGGNERAFF
NA | TRBJ1-2 | TRBV29-1 | NA | TGCAGCGTTGAAGAGGTGGGGGGGATGGGGGATGGCTACACCTTC | CSVEEVGGMGDGYTF
NA | TRBJ2-7 | TRBV7-7 | NA | TGTGCTAGCAGCTTAGGAGTTGGCTACGAGCAGTACTTC | CASSLGVGYEQYF
NA | TRBJ1-1 | TRBV7-8 | TRBD1 | TGTGCCAGCAGCCCACAGGGGTTGACTGAAGCTTTCTTT | CASSPQGLTEAFF
few | TRBJ1-3 | TRBV7-2 | NA | TGTGCCAGCAGCTATGGAGTGGGTAATGGAAACACCATATATTTT | CASSYGVGNGNTIYF
NA | TRBJ1-3 | TRBV5-1 | TRBD1 | TGCGCCAGCAGCTGGACAGGGTCTGGAAACACCATATATTTT | CASSWTGSGNTIYF
NA | TRBJ2-6 | TRBV28 | NA | TGTGCCAGCATTCACTTGAGGCGCGAGGGACTCTCTGGGGCCAACGTCCTGACTTTC | CASIHLRREGLSGANVLTF
NA | TRBJ2-7 | TRBV5-1 | TRBD1 | TGCGCCAGCAGCGGGACAGTCTCCTACGAGCAGTACTTC | CASSGTVSYEQYF
NA | TRBJ2-1 | TRBV27 | TRBD2 | TGTGCCAGCAGTTTCCTTCGGACTAGCGGCTCCTACAATGAGCAGTTCTTC | CASSFLRTSGSYNEQFF
NA | TRBJ1-6 | TRBV5-4 | NA | TGTGCCAGCAGCTTGACGGGACAAGCCCTCCACTTT | CASSLTGQALHF
NA | TRBJ1-3 | TRBV27 | NA | TGTGCCAGCGGTACAGGGCTTGCCGGAAACACCATATATTTT | CASGTGLAGNTIYF
NA | TRBJ1-2 | TRBV7-9 | NA | TGTGCCAGCAGCCCTGGACAGTCGAACTATGGCTACACCTTC | CASSPGQSNYGYTF
NA | TRBJ2-4 | TRBV11-2 | TRBD1 | TGTGCCAGCAGCCCCGGACAGGGTGAAGGCATTCAGTACTTC | CASSPGQGEGIQYF
NA | TRBJ2-7 | TRBV4-1 | TRBD2 | TGCGCCAGCAGCCGTTTTAGCGGGGACAACTACGAGCAGTACTTC | CASSRFSGDNYEQYF
NA | TRBJ2-1 | TRBV7-6 | TRBD2 | TGTGCCAGCAGCTTAACCGGGACTAGCGGGTACTACAATGAGCAGTTCTTC | CASSLTGTSGYYNEQFF
NA | TRBJ1-1 | TRBV7-2 | NA | TGTGCCAGCAGCCCATTACGGAGTGAAGCTTTCTTT | CASSPLRSEAFF
NA | TRBJ1-3 | TRBV6-6 | NA | TGTGCCAGTGTCGCGGGAAACCTGGAGGCGAACACCATATATTTT | CASVAGNLEANTIYF
NA | TRBJ1-2 | TRBV7-9 | NA | TGTGCCAGCAGCACCCAGGACACTTGGGGGGAGTTCGATGGCTACACCTTC | CASSTQDTWGEFDGYTF
NA | TRBJ1-4 | TRBV18 | NA | TGTGCCAGCAGCCGGACATCAACTAATGAAAAACTGTTTTTT | CASSRTSTNEKLFF
NA | TRBJ1-1 | TRBV28 | NA | TGTGCCAGCACCGGACAGTCCCTGAACCGTGGAGCTTTCTTT | CASTGQSLNRGAFF
NA | TRBJ1-1 | TRBV30 | NA | TGTGCCTGGACAGTGGGGGGTACCCTGAACACTGAAGCTTTCTTT | CAWTVGGTLNTEAFF